This T cell receptor (beta chain) was recorded in a study of vaccination effects on CD4 cells after COVID-19. A remark on this clone: The antigen is not known.

ViraFEST used viral peptide pools to expand antigen-specific CD4+ T cells before sequencing. Culture proceeded for approximately 9 days, and CD4+ T cells were then isolated. Two-dose vaccination with either BNT162b2 or mRNA-1273 was given to the participants. This table comes from immunoSEQ multiplex PCR, and its TCRdb copy is limited to in-frame clones, with some not included. This sample has 30,000 to 40,000 clones, with approximately 64% found just once. This clonotype was obtained from a human donor who received a COVID-19 vaccine. Sample: CD4+ T cells from PBMCs cultured with SARS-CoV-2 spike peptides, taken after COVID-19 vaccination.

CDR3 loop: CASSRDPIETQYF. CDR3 nucleotides: TGCGCCAGCAGTCGGGACCCGATAGAGACCCAGTACTTC. V usage is TRBV10-1 and J usage is TRBJ2-5; D possibly uses TRBD1 or TRBD2 (5 bases each). CDR3 length: 13 amino acids. Between the trimmed V and J ends, which lost 5 bases and 4 bases, there was a span of 11 bases. Germline V gene data show CDR1 as WNHNN and CDR2 as SYGVQD (reference sequence).